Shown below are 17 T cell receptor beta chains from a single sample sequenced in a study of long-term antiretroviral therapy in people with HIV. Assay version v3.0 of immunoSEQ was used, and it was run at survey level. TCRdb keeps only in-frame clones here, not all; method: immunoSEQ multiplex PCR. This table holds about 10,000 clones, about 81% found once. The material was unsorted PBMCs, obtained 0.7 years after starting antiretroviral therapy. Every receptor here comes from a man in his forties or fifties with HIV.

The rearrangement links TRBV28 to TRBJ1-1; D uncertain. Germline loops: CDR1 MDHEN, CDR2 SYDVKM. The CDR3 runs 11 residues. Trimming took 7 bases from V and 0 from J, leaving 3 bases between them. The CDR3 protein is CASKLNTEAFF. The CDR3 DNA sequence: TGTGCCAGCAAACTGAACACTGAAGCTTTCTTT.

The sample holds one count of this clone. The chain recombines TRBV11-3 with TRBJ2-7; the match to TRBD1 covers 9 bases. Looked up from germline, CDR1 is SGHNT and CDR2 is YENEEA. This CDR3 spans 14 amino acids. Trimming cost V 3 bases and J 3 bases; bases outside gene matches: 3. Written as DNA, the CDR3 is TGTGCCAGCAGCTTCGGACAGGGGAACTACGAGCAGTACTTC. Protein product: CASSFGQGNYEQYF.

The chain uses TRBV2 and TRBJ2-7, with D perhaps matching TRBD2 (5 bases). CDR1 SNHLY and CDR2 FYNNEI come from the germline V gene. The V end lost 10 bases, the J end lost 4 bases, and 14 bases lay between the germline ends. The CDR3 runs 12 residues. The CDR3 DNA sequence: TGTGCCACCCTAGCCATGAATTACGAGCAGTACTTC. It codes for CATLAMNYEQYF.

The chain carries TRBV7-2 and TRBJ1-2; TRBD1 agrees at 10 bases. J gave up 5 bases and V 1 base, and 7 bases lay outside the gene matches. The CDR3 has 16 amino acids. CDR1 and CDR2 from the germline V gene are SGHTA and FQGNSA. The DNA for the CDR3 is TGTGCCAGCAGCTTAGTGGGGACAGGGGTTAAGTATGGCTACACCTTC. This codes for CASSLVGTGVKYGYTF.

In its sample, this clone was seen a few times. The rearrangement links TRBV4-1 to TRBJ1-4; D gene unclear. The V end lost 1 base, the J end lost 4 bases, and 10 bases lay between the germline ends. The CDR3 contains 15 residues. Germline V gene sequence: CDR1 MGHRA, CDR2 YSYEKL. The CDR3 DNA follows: TGCGCCAGCAGCCAAGCCTCCAGTAGTAATGAAAAACTGTTTTTT. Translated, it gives CASSQASSSNEKLFF.

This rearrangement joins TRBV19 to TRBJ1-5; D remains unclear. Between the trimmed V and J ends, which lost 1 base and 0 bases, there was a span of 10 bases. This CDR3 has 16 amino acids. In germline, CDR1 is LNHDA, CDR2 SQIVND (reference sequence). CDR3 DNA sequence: TGTGCCAGTAGTATAGGTGGAGGGCATAGCAATCAGCCCCAGCATTTT. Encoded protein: CASSIGGGHSNQPQHF.

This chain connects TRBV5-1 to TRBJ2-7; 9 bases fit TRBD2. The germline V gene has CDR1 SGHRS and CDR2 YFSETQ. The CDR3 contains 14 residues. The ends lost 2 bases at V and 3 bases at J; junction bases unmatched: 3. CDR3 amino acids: CASSFLAGNYEQYF. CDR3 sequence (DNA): TGCGCCAGCAGCTTCCTAGCGGGGAACTACGAGCAGTACTTC. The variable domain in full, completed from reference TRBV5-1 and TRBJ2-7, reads KAGVTQTPRYLIKTRGQQVTLSCSPISGHRSVSWYQQTPGQGLQFLFEYFSETQRNKGNFPGRFSGRQFSNSRSEMNVSTLELGDSALYLCASSFLAGNYEQYFGPGTRLTVT.

CDR3 sequence (DNA): TGTGCCAGTAGCGTACAGGGTATCGGCGAGCAGTACTTC. It encodes CASSVQGIGEQYF. The J gene is TRBJ2-7, the V gene TRBV19, with D possibly matching TRBD1 (6 bases). The CDR3 has 13 residues. V was pared by 6 bases and J by 6 bases, with 15 bases between. Germline loops: CDR1 LNHDA, CDR2 SQIVND (reference sequence). Using reference TRBV19 and TRBJ2-7 for the parts outside the CDR3, the full variable domain is DGGITQSPKYLFRKEGQNVTLSCEQNLNHDAMYWYRQDPGQGLRLIYYSQIVNDFQKGDIAEGYSVSREKKESFPLTVTSAQKNPTAFYLCASSVQGIGEQYFGPGTRLTVT.

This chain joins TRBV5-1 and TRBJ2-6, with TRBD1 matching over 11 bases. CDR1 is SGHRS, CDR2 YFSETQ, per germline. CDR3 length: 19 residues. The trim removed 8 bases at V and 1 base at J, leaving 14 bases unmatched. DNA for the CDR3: TGCGCCAGTGGCCGAGCTTGGACAGGGGGCACGTCTGGGGCCAACGTCCTGACTTTC. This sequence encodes CASGRAWTGGTSGANVLTF.

CDR3 nucleotide sequence: TGTGCCAGCAGCAAGGGACAGGGGTCCGGCGTGACCCAGTACTTC. Protein product: CASSKGQGSGVTQYF. The rearrangement joins TRBV7-8 to TRBJ2-5; 10 bases fit TRBD1. Germline lookup yields CDR1 SGHVS and CDR2 FQNEAQ. The V segment lost 5 bases and the J segment 7 bases; nucleotides outside the gene matches: 10. CDR3 length equals 15 residues.

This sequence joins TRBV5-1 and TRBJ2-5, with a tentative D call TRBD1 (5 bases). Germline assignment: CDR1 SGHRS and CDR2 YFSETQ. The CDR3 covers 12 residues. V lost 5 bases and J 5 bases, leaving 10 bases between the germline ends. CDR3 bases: TGCGCCAGCAGAGGACACTCTGAGACCCAGTACTTC. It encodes CASRGHSETQYF.

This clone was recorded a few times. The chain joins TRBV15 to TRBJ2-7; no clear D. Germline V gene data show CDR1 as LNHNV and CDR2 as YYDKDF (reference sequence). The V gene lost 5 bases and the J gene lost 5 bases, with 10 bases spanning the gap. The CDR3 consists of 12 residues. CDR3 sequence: CATSPRVDEQYF. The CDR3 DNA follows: TGTGCCACCAGCCCTCGTGTGGACGAGCAGTACTTC.

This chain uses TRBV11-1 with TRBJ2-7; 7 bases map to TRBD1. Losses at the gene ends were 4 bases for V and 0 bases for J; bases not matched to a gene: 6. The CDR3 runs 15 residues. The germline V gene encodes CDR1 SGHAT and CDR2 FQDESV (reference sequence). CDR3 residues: CASSSRDSNSYEQYF. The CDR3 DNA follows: TGTGCCAGCAGCTCCCGGGACAGCAACTCCTACGAGCAGTACTTC.

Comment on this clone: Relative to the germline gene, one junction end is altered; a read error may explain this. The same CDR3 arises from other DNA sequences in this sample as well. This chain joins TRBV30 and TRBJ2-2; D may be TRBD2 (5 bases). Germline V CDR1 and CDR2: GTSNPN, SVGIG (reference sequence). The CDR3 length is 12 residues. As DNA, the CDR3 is TGTGCCTGGAGTGTAAACACCGGGGAGCTGTTCTTT. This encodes CAWSVNTGELFF. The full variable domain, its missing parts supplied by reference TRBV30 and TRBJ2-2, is SQTIHQWPATLVQPVGSPLSLECTVEGTSNPNLYWYRQAAGRGLQLLFYSVGIGQISSEVPQNLSASRPQDRQFILSSKKLLLSDSGFYLCAWSVNTGELFFGEGSRLTVL.

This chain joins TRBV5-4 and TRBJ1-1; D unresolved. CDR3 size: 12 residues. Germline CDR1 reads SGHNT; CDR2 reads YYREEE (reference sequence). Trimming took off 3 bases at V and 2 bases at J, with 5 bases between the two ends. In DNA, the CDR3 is TGTGCCAGCAGCTGGGGAAACACTGAAGCTTTCTTT. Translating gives CASSWGNTEAFF.

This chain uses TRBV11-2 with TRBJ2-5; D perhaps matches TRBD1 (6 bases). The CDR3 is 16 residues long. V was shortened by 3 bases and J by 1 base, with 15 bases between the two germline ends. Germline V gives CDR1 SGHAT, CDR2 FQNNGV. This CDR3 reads CASSLITGRSQETQYF. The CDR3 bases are TGTGCCAGCAGCTTGATCACAGGGCGATCCCAAGAGACCCAGTACTTC.

CDR3 amino acids: CASSGGTLNKNIQYF. CDR3 DNA sequence: TGTGCCAGCAGCGGCGGGACACTGAACAAAAACATTCAGTACTTC. This chain joins TRBV9 and TRBJ2-4; D is possibly TRBD1 or TRBD2 (6 bases each). CDR1 is SGDLS, CDR2 YYNGEE, per germline. The CDR3 spans 15 residues. V was cut by 3 bases and J by 3 bases, with 13 bases left in between.